This T cell receptor beta chain was sequenced for a study of shared clonotypes between healthy human individuals. Study at large: CD8 memory received one plate per donor, CD8 naive two, CD4 memory three and CD4 naive three.

As for this clone: The antigen remains undetermined.

Per the study methods: Junction-only immunoSEQ data arrived without quality scores, meaning filtering differed. The protocol was immunoSEQ multiplex PCR, while the TCRdb copy is restricted to in-frame clones and leaves out a portion. V and J calls and clone size are copied from that table; D and trimming were computed from the DNA. The profile shows 110,000 or so clones, approximately 70% of them singletons. The CDR3 totals 15 residues. CDR1 and CDR2 from the germline V gene are MGHRA and YSYEKL. The germline V and J ends were trimmed by 3 bases and 2 bases, with 14 bases remaining between them. Study outcomes and limitations: Blood was the sole source, and tissue repertoires probably differ.

The V call is TRBV4-1, the J call TRBJ2-7; weak D call: TRBD1 (7 bases). What was sequenced was memory CD8+ T cells sorted from blood. Specified subset: CD45RO+ cells pooled with CCR7-negative TemRA cells. The source is a woman aged 25 to 39 in good health. The DNA of the CDR3 is TGCGCCAGCAGCCAGCGGGGACAGAGGACCTACGAGCAGTACTTC. Encoded protein: CASSQRGQRTYEQYF.